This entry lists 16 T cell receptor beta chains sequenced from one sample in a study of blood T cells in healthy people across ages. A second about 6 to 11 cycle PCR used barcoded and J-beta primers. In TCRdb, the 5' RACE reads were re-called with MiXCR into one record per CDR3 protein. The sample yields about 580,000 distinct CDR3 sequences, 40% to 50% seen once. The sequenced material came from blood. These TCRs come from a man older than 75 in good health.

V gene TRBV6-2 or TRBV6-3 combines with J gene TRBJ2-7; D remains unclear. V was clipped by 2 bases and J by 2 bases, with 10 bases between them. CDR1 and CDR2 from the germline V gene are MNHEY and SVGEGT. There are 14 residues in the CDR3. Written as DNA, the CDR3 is TGTGCCAGCAGTTACCTTGGGTTACCCTACGAGCAGTACTTC. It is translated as CASSYLGLPYEQYF.

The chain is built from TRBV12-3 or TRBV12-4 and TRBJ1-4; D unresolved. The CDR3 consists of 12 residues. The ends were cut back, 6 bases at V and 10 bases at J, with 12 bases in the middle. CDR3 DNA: TGTGCCAGCAGCCGCCAAAGTGGAAAACTGTTTTTT. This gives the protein CASSRQSGKLFF.

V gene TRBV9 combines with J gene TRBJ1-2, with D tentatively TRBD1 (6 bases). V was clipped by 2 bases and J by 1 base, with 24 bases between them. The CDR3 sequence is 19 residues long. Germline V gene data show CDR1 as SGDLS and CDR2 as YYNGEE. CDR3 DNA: TGTGCCAGCAGCGTTTCCCCGGGAGATTCACAGGGAGTTAACTATGGCTACACCTTC. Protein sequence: CASSVSPGDSQGVNYGYTF.

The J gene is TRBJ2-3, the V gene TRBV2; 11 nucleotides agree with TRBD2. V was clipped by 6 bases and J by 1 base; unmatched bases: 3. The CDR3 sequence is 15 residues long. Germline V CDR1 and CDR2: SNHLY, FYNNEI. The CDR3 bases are TGTGCCAGCAGGGCGGGACTAGCGGGCACAGATACGCAGTATTTT. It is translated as CASRAGLAGTDTQYF.

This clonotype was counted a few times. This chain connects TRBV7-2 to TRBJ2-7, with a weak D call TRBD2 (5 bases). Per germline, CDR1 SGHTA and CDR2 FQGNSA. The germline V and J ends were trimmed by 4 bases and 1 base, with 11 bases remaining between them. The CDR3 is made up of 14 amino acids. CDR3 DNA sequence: TGTGCCAGCAGCTCAGCGCGGGCGTCCTACGAGCAGTACTTC. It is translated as CASSSARASYEQYF. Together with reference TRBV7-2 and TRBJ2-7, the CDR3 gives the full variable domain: GAGVSQSPSNKVTEKGKDVELRCDPISGHTALYWYRQSLGQGLEFLIYFQGNSAPDKSGLPSDRFSAERTGGSVSTLTIQRTQQEDSAVYLCASSSARASYEQYFGPGTRLTVT.

CDR3 coding DNA: TGCAGTGCTACCAGGGGAGCCCAAGAGACCCAGTACTTC. Translated, it gives CSATRGAQETQYF. V usage is TRBV20-1 and J usage is TRBJ2-5, with a tentative D call TRBD1 (6 bases). CDR3 length: 13 amino acids. The germline V gene has CDR1 DFQATT and CDR2 SNEGSKA (reference sequence). Trimming pared 4 bases from V and 1 base from J, leaving 10 bases between.

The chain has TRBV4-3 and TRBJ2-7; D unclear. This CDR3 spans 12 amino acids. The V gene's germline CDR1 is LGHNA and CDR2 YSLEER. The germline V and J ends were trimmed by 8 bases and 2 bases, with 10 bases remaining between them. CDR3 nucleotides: TGCGCCAGCGGGCACCCTACCTACGAGCAGTACTTC. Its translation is CASGHPTYEQYF.

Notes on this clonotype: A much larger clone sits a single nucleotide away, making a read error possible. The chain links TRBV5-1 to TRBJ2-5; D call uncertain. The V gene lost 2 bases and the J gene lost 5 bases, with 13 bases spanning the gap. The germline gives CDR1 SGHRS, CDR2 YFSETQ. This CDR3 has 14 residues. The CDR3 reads CASSFDTVVETQYF. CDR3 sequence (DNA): TGCGCCAGCAGCTTTGACACCGTTGTCGAGACCCAGTACTTC.

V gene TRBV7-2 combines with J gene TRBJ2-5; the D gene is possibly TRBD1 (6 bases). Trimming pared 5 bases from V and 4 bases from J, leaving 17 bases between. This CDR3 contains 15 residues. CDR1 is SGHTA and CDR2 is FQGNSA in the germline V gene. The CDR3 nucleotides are TGTGCCAGCAGCCCCCAACAGGGTTGGTCAGAGACCCAGTACTTC. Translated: CASSPQQGWSETQYF.

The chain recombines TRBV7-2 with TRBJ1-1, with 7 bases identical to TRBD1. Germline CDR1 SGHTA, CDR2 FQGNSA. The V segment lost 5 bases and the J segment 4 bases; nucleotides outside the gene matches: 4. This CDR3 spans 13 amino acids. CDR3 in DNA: TGTGCCAGCAGCGTGACAGGGATCACTGAAGCTTTCTTT. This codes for CASSVTGITEAFF.

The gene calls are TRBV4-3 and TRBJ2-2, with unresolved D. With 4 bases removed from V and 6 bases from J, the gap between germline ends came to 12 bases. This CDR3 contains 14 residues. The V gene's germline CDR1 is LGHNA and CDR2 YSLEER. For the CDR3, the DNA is TGCGCCAGCAGCCCCTTAAGCCATTCCGGGGAGCTGTTTTTT. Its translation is CASSPLSHSGELFF.

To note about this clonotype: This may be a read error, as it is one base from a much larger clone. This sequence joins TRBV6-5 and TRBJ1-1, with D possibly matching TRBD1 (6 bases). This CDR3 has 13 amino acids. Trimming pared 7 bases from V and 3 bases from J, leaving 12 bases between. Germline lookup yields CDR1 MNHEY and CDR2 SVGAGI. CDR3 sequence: CASTGTRDTEAFF. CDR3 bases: TGTGCCAGCACAGGGACAAGAGACACTGAAGCTTTCTTT.

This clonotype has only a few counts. The CDR3 spells CASSALGGGGDYGYTF. The CDR3 nucleotides are TGTGCCAGCAGCGCACTGGGCGGGGGCGGAGACTATGGCTACACCTTC. The chain is built from TRBV7-2 and TRBJ1-2, with a possible D match to TRBD1 (6 bases). V was trimmed by 5 bases and J by 3 bases, leaving 19 bases between them. The length of the CDR3 is 16 residues. Germline values: CDR1 SGHTA, CDR2 FQGNSA.

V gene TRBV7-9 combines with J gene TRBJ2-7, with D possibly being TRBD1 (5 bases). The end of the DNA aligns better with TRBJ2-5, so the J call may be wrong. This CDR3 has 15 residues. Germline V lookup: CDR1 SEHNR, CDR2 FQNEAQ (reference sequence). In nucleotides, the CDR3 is TGTGCCAGCAGCTTATTTCAGGGAAACGCCGAGACCCAGTACTTC. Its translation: CASSLFQGNAETQYF.

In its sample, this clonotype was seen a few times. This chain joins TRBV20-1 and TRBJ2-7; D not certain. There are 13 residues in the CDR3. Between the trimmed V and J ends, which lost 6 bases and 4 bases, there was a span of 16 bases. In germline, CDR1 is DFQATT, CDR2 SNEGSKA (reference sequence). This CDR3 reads CSAPIRPRYEQYF. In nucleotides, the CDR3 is TGCAGTGCGCCGATCCGACCCCGATACGAGCAGTACTTC.

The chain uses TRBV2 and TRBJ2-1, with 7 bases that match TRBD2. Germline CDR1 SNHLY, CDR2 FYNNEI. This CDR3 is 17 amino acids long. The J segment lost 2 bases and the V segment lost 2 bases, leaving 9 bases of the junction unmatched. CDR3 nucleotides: TGTGCCAGCAGTGAATGGGGGGGGGACTTAGCCTACAATGAGCAGTTCTTC. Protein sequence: CASSEWGGDLAYNEQFF.